The 13 T cell receptor beta chains reported below all come from one sample, sequenced in a study of control samples from healthy donors and cancer patients. Measured with immunoSEQ multiplex PCR; TCRdb has only the in-frame clones, and not every one. Among some 96,000 clones listed, roughly 87% were seen once. Sequences were obtained from blood. These receptors all stem from a woman in her 50s in good health.

The rearrangement uses TRBV28 and TRBJ1-2; 10 positions match TRBD1. Trimming took 4 bases from V and 2 from J; bases not matched to a gene: 4. Looked up from germline, CDR1 is MDHEN and CDR2 is SYDVKM. The CDR3 loop spans 15 amino acids. The chain's CDR3 is CASSSPGQGNYGYTF. For the CDR3, the DNA is TGTGCCAGCAGTTCGCCGGGACAGGGGAACTATGGCTACACCTTC.

V gene TRBV11-1 combines with J gene TRBJ2-5; D call uncertain. CDR1 and CDR2 (germline): SGHAT, FQDESV (reference sequence). The CDR3 runs 11 residues. The V end lost 3 bases, the J end lost 5 bases, and 4 bases lay between the germline ends. CDR3 coding DNA: TGTGCCAGCAGCTTTGGGGAGACCCAGTACTTC. Amino acid sequence: CASSFGETQYF.

This clone was found once. The chain has TRBV18 and TRBJ2-7; D is perhaps TRBD1 (5 bases). The CDR3 consists of 13 residues. Looked up from germline, CDR1 is KGHSH and CDR2 is LQKENI. V dropped 8 bases and J dropped 0 bases, with 11 bases sitting between them. CDR3 sequence: CASRQGSSYEQYV. The CDR3 DNA reads TGTGCCAGCCGGCAGGGCAGCTCCTACGAGCAGTACGTC.

The chain carries TRBV19 and TRBJ2-7; 7 positions agree with TRBD1. This CDR3 has 15 amino acids. With V trimmed by 6 bases and J by 7 bases, 15 bases remained unmatched. From germline, CDR1 is LNHDA and CDR2 SQIVND (reference sequence). The CDR3 sequence: CASRAGTTQGEEQYF. The DNA of the CDR3 is TGTGCCAGTAGGGCCGGGACGACGCAGGGGGAGGAGCAGTACTTC. Full variable domain (missing parts from reference TRBV19 and TRBJ2-7): DGGITQSPKYLFRKEGQNVTLSCEQNLNHDAMYWYRQDPGQGLRLIYYSQIVNDFQKGDIAEGYSVSREKKESFPLTVTSAQKNPTAFYLCASRAGTTQGEEQYFGPGTRLTVT.

This clone came up a few times. The CDR3 region has the DNA TGTGCCAGCAGCTCACAGGGGATGGTCTCTGGAAACACCATATATTTT. This translates into CASSSQGMVSGNTIYF. This chain links TRBV14 with TRBJ1-3; 7 nucleotides line up with TRBD1. The length of the CDR3 is 16 residues. Looked up from germline, CDR1 is SGHDN and CDR2 is FVKESK. The V gene end was trimmed by 5 bases and the J gene end by 0 bases; junction bases not matched to a gene: 7. Full variable domain (rest looked up from reference TRBV14 and TRBJ1-3): EAGVTQFPSHSVIEKGQTVTLRCDPISGHDNLYWYRRVMGKEIKFLLHFVKESKQDESGMPNNRFLAERTGGTYSTLKVQPAELEDSGVYFCASSSQGMVSGNTIYFGEGSWLTVV.

The J gene is TRBJ1-2, the V gene TRBV12-3 or TRBV12-4; 8 bases line up with TRBD1. There are 13 residues in the CDR3. Trimming cost V 3 bases and J 7 bases; bases outside gene matches: 4. The CDR3: CASSFRGLGGYTF. In nucleotides, the CDR3 is TGTGCCAGCAGTTTCAGGGGGCTGGGTGGCTACACCTTC.

V is TRBV18 and J is TRBJ1-2, with D tentatively TRBD1 (5 bases). There are 14 residues in the CDR3. V was cut by 3 bases and J by 8 bases, with 16 bases left in between. Germline-derived CDR1 and CDR2 are KGHSH and LQKENI. The DNA of the CDR3 is TGTGCCAGCTCACCGAGCAAACAGGCTTGGGGCTACACCTTC. As protein: CASSPSKQAWGYTF.

This clone appeared a single time. The chain combines TRBV9 with TRBJ1-3; TRBD1 matches 8 bases. CDR1 and CDR2 (germline): SGDLS, YYNGEE. The CDR3 extends over 15 amino acids. V dropped 7 bases and J dropped 2; count of bases not matched to a gene: 8. The CDR3 region has the DNA TGTGCCAGCCAGGGACAGGAGGCTCCTGGAAACACCATATATTTT. It translates to CASQGQEAPGNTIYF.

V is TRBV18 and J is TRBJ1-3; D not certain. Trimming stripped 2 bases from V and 0 bases from J, with 14 bases between. The CDR3 has 17 residues. Germline loops: CDR1 KGHSH, CDR2 LQKENI. The CDR3 spells CASSPSPHRSSGNTIYF. The CDR3 region has the DNA TGTGCCAGCTCACCATCCCCCCATAGATCCTCTGGAAACACCATATATTTT.

This clone has a handful of counts. The chain links TRBV30 to TRBJ1-6, with D maybe TRBD1 (5 bases). The CDR3 sequence is 12 residues long. Trimming pared 6 bases from V and 11 bases from J, leaving 14 bases between. CDR1 is GTSNPN and CDR2 is SVGIG in the germline V gene (reference sequence). DNA of the CDR3: TGTGCCTGTAATAATCAGGGTCCACCCCTCCACTTT. Encoded protein: CACNNQGPPLHF.

The chain recombines TRBV10-3 with TRBJ2-1; TRBD2 might be the D (5 bases). V lost 6 bases and J 3 bases, leaving 9 bases between the germline ends. CDR3 size: 13 residues. The V gene's germline CDR1 is ENHRY and CDR2 SYGVKD. CDR3 residues: CAISGELYNEQFF. The DNA for the CDR3 is TGTGCCATCAGCGGGGAGCTCTACAATGAGCAGTTCTTC.

This sequence joins TRBV2 and TRBJ2-3; D is tentatively TRBD1 or TRBD2 (5 bases each). The CDR3 extends over 14 amino acids. V lost 2 bases and J lost 1, with 7 bases in between. Germline V gives CDR1 SNHLY, CDR2 FYNNEI. The CDR3 DNA follows: TGTGCCAGCAGTGAATGGGACGGCACAGATACGCAGTATTTT. Protein sequence: CASSEWDGTDTQYF. Using reference TRBV2 and TRBJ2-3 for the parts outside the CDR3, the full variable domain is EPEVTQTPSHQVTQMGQEVILRCVPISNHLYFYWYRQILGQKVEFLVSFYNNEISEKSEIFDDQFSVERPDGSNFTLKIRSTKLEDSAMYFCASSEWDGTDTQYFGPGTRLTVL.

The V gene is TRBV7-7, the J gene TRBJ2-1; TRBD2 matches at 8 bases. V lost 8 bases to trimming and J lost 0 bases; unmatched junction nucleotides: 9. Germline loops: CDR1 SSHAT, CDR2 FNYEAQ (reference sequence). This CDR3 is built from 16 residues. CDR3 DNA: TGTGCCAGCTCTCTTCGGAGCGGGGGCTCCTACAATGAGCAGTTCTTC. This codes for CASSLRSGGSYNEQFF.